This TCR beta chain stems from a study of blood T cell repertoires in COVID-19. Study context: COVID-19 samples from acute and convalescent phases originated in the United States, Italy and Spain.

Profiled with immunoSEQ multiplex PCR; TCRdb holds only in-frame clones, not every one. The table lists about 240,000 clones, about four fifths of them singletons. Germline CDR1 reads MNHNS; CDR2 reads SASEGT. This CDR3 has 15 amino acids. The junction had 12 bases not matched to a gene; V was cut back by 3 bases and J by 10 bases. What was sequenced was peripheral blood. This chain uses TRBV6-1 with TRBJ1-2; 9 bases agree with TRBD1. The sequence derives from a man aged 25-40 years who had recovered from COVID-19. The CDR3 spells CASSDGSGQGSVYTF. The CDR3 nucleotides are TGTGCCAGCAGTGACGGATCGGGACAGGGTTCTGTCTACACCTTC.